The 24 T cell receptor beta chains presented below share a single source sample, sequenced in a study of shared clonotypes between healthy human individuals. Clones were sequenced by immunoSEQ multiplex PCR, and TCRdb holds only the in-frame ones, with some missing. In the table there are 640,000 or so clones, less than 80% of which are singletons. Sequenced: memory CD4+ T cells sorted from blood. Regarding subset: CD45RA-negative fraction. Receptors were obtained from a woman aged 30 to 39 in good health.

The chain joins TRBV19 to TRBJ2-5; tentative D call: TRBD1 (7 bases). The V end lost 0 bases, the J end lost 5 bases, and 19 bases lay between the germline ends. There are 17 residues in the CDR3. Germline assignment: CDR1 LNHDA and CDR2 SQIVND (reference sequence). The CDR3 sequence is CASSIDRTQGGFETQYF. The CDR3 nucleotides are TGTGCCAGTAGTATAGATCGTACCCAGGGGGGTTTCGAGACCCAGTACTTC.

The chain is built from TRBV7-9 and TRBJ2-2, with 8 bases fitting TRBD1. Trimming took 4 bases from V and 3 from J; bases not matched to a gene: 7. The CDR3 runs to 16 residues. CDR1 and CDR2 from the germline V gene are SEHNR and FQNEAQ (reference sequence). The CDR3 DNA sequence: TGTGCCAGCAGCTCAAGACGGGGACAGGACACCGGGGAGCTGTTTTTT. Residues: CASSSRRGQDTGELFF.

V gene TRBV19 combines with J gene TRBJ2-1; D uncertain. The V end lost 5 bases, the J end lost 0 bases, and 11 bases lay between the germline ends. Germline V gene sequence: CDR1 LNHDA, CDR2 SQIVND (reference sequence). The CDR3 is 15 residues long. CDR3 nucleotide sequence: TGTGCCAGTAGTCCCCGAATCTACTCCTACAATGAGCAGTTCTTC. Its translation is CASSPRIYSYNEQFF.

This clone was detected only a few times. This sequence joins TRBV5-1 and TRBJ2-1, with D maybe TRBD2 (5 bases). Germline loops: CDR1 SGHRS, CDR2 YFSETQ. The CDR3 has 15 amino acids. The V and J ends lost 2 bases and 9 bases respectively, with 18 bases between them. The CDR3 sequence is CASSLGLRQEGEQFF. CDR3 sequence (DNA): TGCGCCAGCAGCTTAGGTCTCCGTCAAGAGGGTGAGCAGTTCTTC.

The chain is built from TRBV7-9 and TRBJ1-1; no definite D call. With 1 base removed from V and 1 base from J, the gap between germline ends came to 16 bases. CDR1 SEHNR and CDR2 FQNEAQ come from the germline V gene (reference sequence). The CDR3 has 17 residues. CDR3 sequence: CASSLDSDPSKNTEAFF. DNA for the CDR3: TGTGCCAGCAGCTTAGACTCCGACCCTAGCAAGAACACTGAAGCTTTCTTT.

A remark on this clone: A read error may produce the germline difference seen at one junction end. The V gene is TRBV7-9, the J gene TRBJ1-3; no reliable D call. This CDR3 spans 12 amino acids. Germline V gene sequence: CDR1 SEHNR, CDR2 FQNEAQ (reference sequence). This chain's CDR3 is CASSLDPRPPHF. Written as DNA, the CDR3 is TGTGCCAGCAGCTTAGACCCGCGGCCTCCTCATTTT.

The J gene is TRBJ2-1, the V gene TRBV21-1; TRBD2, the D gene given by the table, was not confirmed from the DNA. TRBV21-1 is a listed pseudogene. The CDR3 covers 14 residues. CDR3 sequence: CASSKDRLANEQFF. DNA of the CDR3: TGTGCCAGCAGCAAAGATCGGCTAGCCAATGAGCAGTTCTTC.

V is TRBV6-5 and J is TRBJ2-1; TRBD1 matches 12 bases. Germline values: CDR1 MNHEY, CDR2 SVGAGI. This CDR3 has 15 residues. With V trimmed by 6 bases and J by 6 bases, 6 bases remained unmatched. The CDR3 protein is CASSSGTGGRNEQFF. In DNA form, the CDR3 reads TGTGCCAGCAGCTCCGGGACAGGGGGCCGCAATGAGCAGTTCTTC.

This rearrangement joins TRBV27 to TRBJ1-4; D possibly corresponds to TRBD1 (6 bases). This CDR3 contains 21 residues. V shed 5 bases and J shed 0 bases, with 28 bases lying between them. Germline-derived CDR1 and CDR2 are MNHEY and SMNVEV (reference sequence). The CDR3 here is CASSPSLGATADHATNEKLFF. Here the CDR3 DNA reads TGTGCCAGCAGTCCATCCTTGGGGGCGACAGCAGATCATGCAACTAATGAAAAACTGTTTTTT.

In DNA, the CDR3 is TGTGCCAGCAGCTTACTAACTAACTATGGCTACACCTTC. Amino acids: CASSLLTNYGYTF. The gene calls are TRBV7-9 and TRBJ1-2; D is unclear. CDR1 SEHNR and CDR2 FQNEAQ come from the germline V gene (reference sequence). Trimming stripped 2 bases from V and 0 bases from J, with 4 bases between. The CDR3 is 13 residues long.

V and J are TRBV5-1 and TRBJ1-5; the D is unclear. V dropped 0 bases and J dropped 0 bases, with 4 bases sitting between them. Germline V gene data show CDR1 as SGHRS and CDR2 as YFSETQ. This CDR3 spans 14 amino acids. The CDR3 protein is CASSLESSNQPQHF. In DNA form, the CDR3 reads TGCGCCAGCAGCTTGGAAAGTAGCAATCAGCCCCAGCATTTT.

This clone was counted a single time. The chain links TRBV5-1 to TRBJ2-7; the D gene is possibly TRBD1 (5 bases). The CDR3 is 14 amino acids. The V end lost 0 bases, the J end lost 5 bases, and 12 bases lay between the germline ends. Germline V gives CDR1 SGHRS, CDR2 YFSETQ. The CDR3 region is CASSLGRERDEQYF. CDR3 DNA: TGCGCCAGCAGCTTGGGCAGGGAAAGGGACGAGCAGTACTTC.

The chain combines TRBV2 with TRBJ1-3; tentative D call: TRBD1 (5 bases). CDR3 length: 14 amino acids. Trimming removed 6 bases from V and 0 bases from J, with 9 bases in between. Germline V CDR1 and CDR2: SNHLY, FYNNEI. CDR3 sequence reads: CASSRQGSGNTIYF. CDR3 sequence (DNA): TGTGCCAGCAGCCGGCAGGGCTCTGGAAACACCATATATTTT.

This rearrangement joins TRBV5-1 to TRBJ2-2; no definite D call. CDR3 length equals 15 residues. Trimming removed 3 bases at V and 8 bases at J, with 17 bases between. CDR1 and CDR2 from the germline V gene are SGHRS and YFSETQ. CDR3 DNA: TGCGCCAGCAGCTCCCTTGCGGCGGTCTCAGGGGAGCTGTTTTTT. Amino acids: CASSSLAAVSGELFF.

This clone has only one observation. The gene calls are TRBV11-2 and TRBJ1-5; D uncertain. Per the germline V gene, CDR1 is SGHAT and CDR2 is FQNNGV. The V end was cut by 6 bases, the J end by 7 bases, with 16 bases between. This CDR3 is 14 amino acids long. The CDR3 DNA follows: TGTGCCAGCAGTCCTACGCCCTTAGGGCAGCCCCAGCATTTT. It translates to CASSPTPLGQPQHF.

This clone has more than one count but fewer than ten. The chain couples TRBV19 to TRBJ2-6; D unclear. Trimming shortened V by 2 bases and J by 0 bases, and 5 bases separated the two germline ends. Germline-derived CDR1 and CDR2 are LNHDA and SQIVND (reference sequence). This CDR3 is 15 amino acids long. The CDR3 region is CASSIMPSGANVLTF. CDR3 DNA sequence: TGTGCCAGTAGTATAATGCCCTCTGGGGCCAACGTCCTGACTTTC.

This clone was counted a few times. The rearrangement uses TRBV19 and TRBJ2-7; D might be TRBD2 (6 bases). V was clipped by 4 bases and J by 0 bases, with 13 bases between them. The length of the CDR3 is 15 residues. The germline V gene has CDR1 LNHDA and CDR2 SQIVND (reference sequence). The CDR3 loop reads CASSKTSRSSYEQYF. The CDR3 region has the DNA TGTGCCAGTAGTAAAACTAGCCGGAGCTCCTACGAGCAGTACTTC. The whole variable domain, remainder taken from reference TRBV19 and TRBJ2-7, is DGGITQSPKYLFRKEGQNVTLSCEQNLNHDAMYWYRQDPGQGLRLIYYSQIVNDFQKGDIAEGYSVSREKKESFPLTVTSAQKNPTAFYLCASSKTSRSSYEQYFGPGTRLTVT.

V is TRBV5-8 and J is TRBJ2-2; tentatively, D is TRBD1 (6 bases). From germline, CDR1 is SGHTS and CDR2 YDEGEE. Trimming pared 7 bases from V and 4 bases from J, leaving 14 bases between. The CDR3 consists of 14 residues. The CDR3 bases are TGTGCCAGCGGAAAGCAGGGGATCACCGGGGAGCTGTTTTTT. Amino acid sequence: CASGKQGITGELFF.

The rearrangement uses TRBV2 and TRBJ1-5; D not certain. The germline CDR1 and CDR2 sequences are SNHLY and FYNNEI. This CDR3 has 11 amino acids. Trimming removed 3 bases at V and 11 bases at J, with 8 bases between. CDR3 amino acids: CASSDVGTQHF. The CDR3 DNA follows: TGTGCCAGCAGTGATGTGGGGACCCAGCATTTT.

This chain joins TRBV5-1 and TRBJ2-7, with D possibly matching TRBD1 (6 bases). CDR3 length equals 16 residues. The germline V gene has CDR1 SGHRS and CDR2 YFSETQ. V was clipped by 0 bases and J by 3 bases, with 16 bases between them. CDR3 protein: CASSLGQGTRNYEQYF. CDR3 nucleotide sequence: TGCGCCAGCAGCTTGGGTCAGGGGACCAGAAACTACGAGCAGTACTTC.

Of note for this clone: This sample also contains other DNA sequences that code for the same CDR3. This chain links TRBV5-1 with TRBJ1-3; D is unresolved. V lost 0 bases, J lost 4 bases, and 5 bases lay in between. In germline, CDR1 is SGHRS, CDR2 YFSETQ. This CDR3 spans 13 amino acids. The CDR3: CASSLDSGNTIYF. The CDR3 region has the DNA TGCGCCAGCAGCTTGGACAGCGGAAACACCATATATTTT.

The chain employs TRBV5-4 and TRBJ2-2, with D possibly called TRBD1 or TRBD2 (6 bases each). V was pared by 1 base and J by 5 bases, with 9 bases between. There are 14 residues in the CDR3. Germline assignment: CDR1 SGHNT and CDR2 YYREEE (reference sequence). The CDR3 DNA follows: TGTGCCAGCAGCTTGACAGGGAGGACCGGGGAGCTGTTTTTT. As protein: CASSLTGRTGELFF.

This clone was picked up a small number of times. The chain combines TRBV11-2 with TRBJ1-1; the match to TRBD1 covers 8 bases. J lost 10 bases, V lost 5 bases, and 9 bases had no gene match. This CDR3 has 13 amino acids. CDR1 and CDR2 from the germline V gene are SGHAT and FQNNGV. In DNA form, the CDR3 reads TGTGCCAGCAGCACCGGACAGGGTGAATTAGCTTTCTTT. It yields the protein CASSTGQGELAFF.

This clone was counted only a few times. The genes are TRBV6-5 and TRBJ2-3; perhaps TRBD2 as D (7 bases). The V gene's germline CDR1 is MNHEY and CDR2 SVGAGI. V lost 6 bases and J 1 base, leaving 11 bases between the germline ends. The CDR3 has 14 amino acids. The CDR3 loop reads CASRAGAGTDTQYF. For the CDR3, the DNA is TGTGCCAGCAGGGCGGGGGCGGGCACAGATACGCAGTATTTT.